A single sample gave rise to the 14 T cell receptor beta chains below, sequenced in a study of Ad26.COV2.S vaccination and SARS-CoV-2 variants. Produced via immunoSEQ multiplex PCR; TCRdb's table is partial and in-frame only. The table includes hundreds of thousands of clones, around 92% detected once. This sample's treatment: about 20 received Ad26.COV2.S at low or high dose, single or two shots; 5 received placebo; per-sample allocation not given. Material that was analyzed had been drawn on day 63 after the first vaccine or placebo injection. This specimen consisted of peripheral blood, obtained in a trial of Ad26.COV2.S vaccine versus placebo. The receptors shown here come from a person between 18 and 59 years old who received the Ad26.COV2.S COVID-19 vaccine or a placebo.

The chain joins TRBV6-6 to TRBJ1-1; D gene uncertain. The germline gives CDR1 MNHNY, CDR2 SVGAGI (reference sequence). The CDR3 is 10 amino acids. Trimming stripped 6 bases from V and 8 bases from J, with 7 bases between. CDR3 sequence reads: CASRFVEAFF. CDR3 nucleotide sequence: TGTGCCAGCAGATTTGTAGAAGCTTTCTTT.

The chain has TRBV11-2 and TRBJ2-1; D may be TRBD2 (6 bases). This CDR3 has 14 amino acids. In germline, CDR1 is SGHAT, CDR2 FQNNGV. Trimming shortened V by 0 bases and J by 3 bases, and 6 bases separated the two germline ends. CDR3 residues: CASSLEGGYNEQFF. The CDR3 region has the DNA TGTGCCAGCAGCTTAGAGGGGGGCTACAATGAGCAGTTCTTC. Full variable domain (outside the CDR3, taken from reference TRBV11-2 and TRBJ2-1): EAGVAQSPRYKIIEKRQSVAFWCNPISGHATLYWYQQILGQGPKLLIQFQNNGVVDDSQLPKDRFSAERLKGVDSTLKIQPAKLEDSAVYLCASSLEGGYNEQFFGPGTRLTVL.

The chain is built from TRBV2 and TRBJ1-2; D not certain. CDR3 length equals 12 residues. Trimming took 3 bases from V and 8 from J, leaving 10 bases between them. CDR1 is SNHLY, CDR2 FYNNEI, per germline. The CDR3 here is CASSEVPGGYTF. The CDR3 DNA reads TGTGCCAGCAGTGAGGTGCCAGGCGGCTACACCTTC. Variable domain in full (rest from reference TRBV2 and TRBJ1-2): EPEVTQTPSHQVTQMGQEVILRCVPISNHLYFYWYRQILGQKVEFLVSFYNNEISEKSEIFDDQFSVERPDGSNFTLKIRSTKLEDSAMYFCASSEVPGGYTFGSGTRLTVV.

This clone was seen just once. The chain couples TRBV14 to TRBJ1-1; D ambiguous. CDR1 is SGHDN and CDR2 is FVKESK in the germline V gene. Trimming pared 1 base from V and 8 bases from J, leaving 5 bases between. The CDR3 runs to 11 residues. CDR3 sequence: CASSQAGEAFF. DNA for the CDR3: TGTGCCAGCAGCCAAGCGGGAGAAGCTTTCTTT.

This rearrangement joins TRBV19 to TRBJ2-1; possibly TRBD1 or TRBD2 for D (5 bases each). The V gene's germline CDR1 is LNHDA and CDR2 SQIVND (reference sequence). The CDR3 consists of 16 residues. The germline V and J ends were trimmed by 6 bases and 2 bases, with 17 bases remaining between them. The CDR3 DNA is TGTGCCAGTAGGGACCCTGCAGGGACCCCCTACAATGAGCAGTTCTTC. Its protein product is CASRDPAGTPYNEQFF.

This clone was seen only a few times. Here the CDR3 reads CAIRLGTEAFF. In nucleotides, the CDR3 is TGTGCCATCAGATTGGGCACTGAAGCTTTCTTT. J is TRBJ1-1 and V is TRBV10-3, with D hard to call. Germline CDR1 and CDR2: ENHRY and SYGVKD. V lost 6 bases to trimming and J lost 4 bases, with 6 bases between them. The CDR3 totals 11 residues.

Only one count was recorded for this clone. The chain couples TRBV18 to TRBJ1-4; D call uncertain. Germline values: CDR1 KGHSH, CDR2 LQKENI. The V end lost 2 bases, the J end lost 9 bases, and 13 bases lay between the germline ends. This CDR3 comprises 14 residues. The CDR3 sequence: CASSPITAFQKLFF. Here the CDR3 DNA reads TGTGCCAGCTCACCAATCACAGCCTTCCAAAAACTGTTTTTT. Using reference TRBV18 and TRBJ1-4 for the parts outside the CDR3, the full variable domain is NAGVMQNPRHLVRRRGQEARLRCSPMKGHSHVYWYRQLPEEGLKFMVYLQKENIIDESGMPKERFSAEFPKEGPSILRIQQVVRGDSAAYFCASSPITAFQKLFFGSGTQLSVL.

Here the CDR3 reads CASEDRGISYEQYF. In DNA, the CDR3 is TGTGCCTCCGAGGACAGGGGAATCTCCTACGAGCAGTACTTC. The V gene is TRBV30, the J gene TRBJ2-7, with 9 bases that match TRBD1. This CDR3 region has 14 residues. Germline V lookup: CDR1 GTSNPN, CDR2 SVGIG (reference sequence). V lost 7 bases and J lost 0; bases outside the gene matches: 7. Based on the CDR3 plus reference TRBV30 and TRBJ2-7, the full variable domain is SQTIHQWPATLVQPVGSPLSLECTVEGTSNPNLYWYRQAAGRGLQLLFYSVGIGQISSEVPQNLSASRPQDRQFILSSKKLLLSDSGFYLCASEDRGISYEQYFGPGTRLTVT.

The chain employs TRBV5-1 and TRBJ2-7; the D is unclear. The V end was cut by 5 bases, the J end by 7 bases, with 10 bases between. Germline CDR1 is SGHRS and CDR2 is YFSETQ. The CDR3 extends over 11 amino acids. The CDR3 loop reads CASRLGWEQYF. For the CDR3, the DNA is TGCGCCAGCAGACTCGGGTGGGAGCAGTACTTC.

The chain recombines TRBV29-1 with TRBJ2-4; 9 bases are a match to TRBD2. The germline V gene has CDR1 SQVTM and CDR2 ANQGSEA. The CDR3 runs to 13 residues. J lost 7 bases, V lost 4 bases, and 5 bases had no gene match. The CDR3 region is CSVGGGAWNIQYF. The CDR3 DNA reads TGCAGCGTTGGCGGGGGGGCTTGGAACATTCAGTACTTC. Full variable domain (remainder filled in from reference TRBV29-1 and TRBJ2-4): SAVISQKPSRDICQRGTSLTIQCQVDSQVTMMFWYRQQPGQSLTLIATANQGSEATYESGFVIDKFPISRPNLTFSTLTVSNMSPEDSSIYLCSVGGGAWNIQYFGAGTRLSVL.

The chain uses TRBV18 and TRBJ2-1, with a tentative D call TRBD2 (6 bases). CDR1 KGHSH and CDR2 LQKENI come from the germline V gene. The CDR3 is 15 amino acids. Trimming removed 3 bases from V and 10 bases from J, with 19 bases in between. The DNA for the CDR3 is TGTGCCAGCTCACCTCGAGTCCCTGTGGAGGGCGAGCAGTTCTTC. It yields the protein CASSPRVPVEGEQFF.

This clone appeared a few times. This chain joins TRBV5-1 and TRBJ1-3; the match to TRBD1 covers 8 bases. Germline CDR1 reads SGHRS; CDR2 reads YFSETQ. The CDR3 contains 16 residues. J gave up 4 bases and V 3 bases, and 9 bases lay outside the gene matches. Written as DNA, the CDR3 is TGCGCCAGCAGCTCGCTGCAGGGGGCTTGGGGAAACACCATATATTTT. Translating gives CASSSLQGAWGNTIYF.

The CDR3: CASSLMALSSYNEQFF. CDR3 DNA: TGTGCCAGCAGCTTGATGGCCCTCAGCTCCTACAATGAGCAGTTCTTC. V is TRBV5-4 and J is TRBJ2-1; D is uncertain. Trimming stripped 1 base from V and 0 bases from J, with 11 bases between. Germline V CDR1 and CDR2: SGHNT, YYREEE (reference sequence). This CDR3 has 16 amino acids.

The V call is TRBV6-5, the J call TRBJ1-5; D gene ambiguous. With 6 bases removed from V and 6 bases from J, the gap between germline ends came to 12 bases. Per the germline V gene, CDR1 is MNHEY and CDR2 is SVGAGI. CDR3 size: 13 residues. CDR3 sequence: CASSNSRGQPQHF. CDR3 nucleotides: TGTGCCAGCAGCAACTCCAGAGGTCAGCCCCAGCATTTT.